Following are 28 T cell receptor beta chains from one sample sequenced in a study of blood T cell repertoires in COVID-19. Sequencing was performed with immunoSEQ multiplex PCR; in TCRdb, only in-frame clones are kept and a portion is missing. The data contain about 230,000 clones, about nine tenths of them singletons. Sequenced material: PBMCs or T cells enriched from blood (not recorded which). The source of these receptors is a woman aged 25 to 45 with acute COVID-19.

J is TRBJ2-7 and V is TRBV14, with D possibly being TRBD1 (5 bases). The germline V gene encodes CDR1 SGHDN and CDR2 FVKESK. This CDR3 comprises 15 residues. Between the trimmed V and J ends, which lost 0 bases and 4 bases, there was a span of 13 bases. CDR3 bases: TGTGCCAGCAGCCAAGAAATTGGGGCTTGGTACGAGCAGTACTTC. This codes for CASSQEIGAWYEQYF.

The chain is built from TRBV7-2 and TRBJ2-1; 13 bases are a match to TRBD2. Germline CDR1 reads SGHTA; CDR2 reads FQGNSA. V lost 4 bases and J lost 9; bases outside the gene matches: 9. The CDR3 runs to 16 residues. The CDR3 here is CASSSLLAGGAGEQFF. CDR3 bases: TGTGCCAGCAGCTCCCTACTAGCGGGGGGGGCAGGTGAGCAGTTCTTC.

The chain uses TRBV5-5 and TRBJ2-5; D is uncertain. Trimming pared 2 bases from V and 5 bases from J, leaving 7 bases between. The CDR3 sequence is 12 residues long. CDR1 SGHKS and CDR2 YYEKEE come from the germline V gene (reference sequence). CDR3 DNA: TGTGCCAGCAGCTTACTCATGGAGACCCAGTACTTC. Its translation: CASSLLMETQYF. The whole variable domain, remainder taken from reference TRBV5-5 and TRBJ2-5, is DAGVTQSPTHLIKTRGQQVTLRCSPISGHKSVSWYQQVLGQGPQFIFQYYEKEERGRGNFPDRFSARQFPNYSSELNVNALLLGDSALYLCASSLLMETQYFGPGTRLLVL.

V gene TRBV13 combines with J gene TRBJ2-1; 7 bases map to TRBD2. Germline V lookup: CDR1 PRHDT, CDR2 FYEKMQ (reference sequence). The CDR3 extends over 18 amino acids. V gave up 2 bases and J gave up 4 bases; unmatched junction bases: 14. In nucleotides, the CDR3 is TGTGCCAGCAGCTTACGTACCCGACTAGCTTCTAAGTACAATGAGCAGTTCTTC. Its translation is CASSLRTRLASKYNEQFF.

The gene calls are TRBV30 and TRBJ1-2; no clear D. Germline CDR1 is GTSNPN and CDR2 is SVGIG (reference sequence). V dropped 1 base and J dropped 8 bases, with 11 bases sitting between them. The CDR3 extends over 12 amino acids. CDR3 amino acids: CAWSASVTGYTF. As DNA, the CDR3 is TGTGCCTGGAGTGCAAGCGTAACCGGCTACACCTTC. Supplemented by reference TRBV30 and TRBJ1-2, the full variable domain reads SQTIHQWPATLVQPVGSPLSLECTVEGTSNPNLYWYRQAAGRGLQLLFYSVGIGQISSEVPQNLSASRPQDRQFILSSKKLLLSDSGFYLCAWSASVTGYTFGSGTRLTVV.

The rearrangement uses TRBV5-1 and TRBJ1-2, with D maybe TRBD1 (5 bases). The length of the CDR3 is 16 residues. V lost 1 base and J 1 base, leaving 14 bases between the germline ends. The germline gives CDR1 SGHRS, CDR2 YFSETQ. The CDR3 protein is CASSLSGPQGNYGYTF. The CDR3 DNA follows: TGCGCCAGCAGCTTGTCGGGCCCCCAGGGTAACTATGGCTACACCTTC.

This clone was seen once. This rearrangement joins TRBV30 to TRBJ1-5, with unresolved D. The germline CDR1 and CDR2 sequences are GTSNPN and SVGIG (reference sequence). The CDR3 consists of 12 residues. V lost 2 bases and J lost 1, with 3 bases in between. CDR3: CAWSSSNQPQHF. The CDR3 DNA sequence: TGTGCCTGGAGTAGCAGCAATCAGCCCCAGCATTTT.

The V and J genes are TRBV4-1 and TRBJ1-4; 8 positions match TRBD1. Germline V gives CDR1 MGHRA, CDR2 YSYEKL. This CDR3 has 16 residues. The junction had 6 bases not matched to a gene; V was cut back by 0 bases and J by 6 bases. The DNA for the CDR3 is TGCGCCAGCAGCCAAGACCGACAGGGGACGTATGAAAAACTGTTTTTT. Protein: CASSQDRQGTYEKLFF.

This chain connects TRBV5-1 to TRBJ2-1; a weak D match, TRBD2 (5 bases). The CDR3 runs 15 residues. Deletions cut 0 bases from V and 7 bases from J, with 14 bases between. Germline CDR1 SGHRS, CDR2 YFSETQ. The CDR3 DNA reads TGCGCCAGCAGCTTGGCTGCGGCCCCGGGGAATGAGCAGTTCTTC. Translation gives CASSLAAAPGNEQFF.

The chain links TRBV9 to TRBJ2-7, with 8 bases identical to TRBD1. Germline V CDR1 and CDR2: SGDLS, YYNGEE. V shed 4 bases, J shed 4 bases, and the junction held 7 bases outside the gene matches. The CDR3 loop spans 14 amino acids. CDR3 bases: TGTGCCAGCAGCCTCACAGGGGGAGCGTACGAGCAGTACTTC. This codes for CASSLTGGAYEQYF.

This clone has just a few counts. The genes are TRBV19 and TRBJ1-5; no reliable D call. From germline, CDR1 is LNHDA and CDR2 SQIVND (reference sequence). The CDR3 extends over 14 amino acids. Trimming removed 8 bases at V and 0 bases at J, with 11 bases between. CDR3 in amino acids: CASAAGYSNQPQHF. CDR3 nucleotide sequence: TGTGCCAGTGCGGCTGGGTATAGCAATCAGCCCCAGCATTTT.

The chain uses TRBV20-1 and TRBJ1-1; the D gene is possibly TRBD1 (6 bases). The CDR3 sequence is 11 residues long. V shed 7 bases and J shed 7 bases, with 13 bases lying between them. Per germline, CDR1 DFQATT and CDR2 SNEGSKA (reference sequence). The CDR3 coding sequence is TGCAGTGTCCCGGGGGGCCATGAAGCTTTCTTT. Residues: CSVPGGHEAFF.

The chain uses TRBV5-1 and TRBJ2-1; 10 bases fit TRBD2. In germline, CDR1 is SGHRS, CDR2 YFSETQ. The CDR3 spans 15 residues. V lost 4 bases, J lost 7 bases, and 8 bases stayed unmatched. Written as DNA, the CDR3 is TGCGCCAGCAGCACTCTAGCGGGGGAGACAAATGAGCAGTTCTTC. Translation: CASSTLAGETNEQFF.

The chain joins TRBV3-1 (or the pseudogene TRBV3-2) to TRBJ2-1; 11 nucleotides agree with TRBD2. Looked up from germline, CDR1 is LGHDT and CDR2 is YNNKEL (reference sequence). This CDR3 region has 17 residues. V was clipped by 0 bases and J by 7 bases; unmatched bases: 8. This CDR3 reads CASSQEEPSGGFNEQFF. The CDR3 nucleotides read TGTGCCAGCAGCCAAGAAGAGCCTAGCGGGGGGTTTAATGAGCAGTTCTTC.

The chain couples TRBV10-1 to TRBJ2-3; D call uncertain. Trimming removed 0 bases from V and 4 bases from J, with 8 bases in between. The V gene's germline CDR1 is WNHNN and CDR2 SYGVQD (reference sequence). The CDR3 loop spans 14 amino acids. The CDR3 sequence is CASSESGRADTQYF. The CDR3, as DNA: TGCGCCAGCAGTGAGTCGGGTCGGGCAGATACGCAGTATTTT.

This rearrangement joins TRBV7-8 to TRBJ2-7, with TRBD2 identical over 8 bases. Germline CDR1 reads SGHVS; CDR2 reads FQNEAQ. Trimming at V came to 5 bases and at J to 3 bases, leaving 9 bases not matched to a gene. The CDR3 is made up of 15 amino acids. CDR3 coding DNA: TGTGCCAGCAGCCCACCGGGACTAGGGTTCTACGAGCAGTACTTC. Translated, it gives CASSPPGLGFYEQYF.

The rearrangement links TRBV27 to TRBJ2-7, with 10 bases aligning to TRBD1. The CDR3 consists of 14 residues. V lost 6 bases and J lost 4; bases outside the gene matches: 6. CDR1 is MNHEY and CDR2 is SMNVEV in the germline V gene (reference sequence). The CDR3 sequence: CASSYGTGDYEQYF. CDR3 sequence (DNA): TGTGCCAGCAGCTACGGGACAGGGGATTACGAGCAGTACTTC.

The chain links TRBV6-2 or TRBV6-3 to TRBJ1-5, with 10 bases that match TRBD1. This CDR3 is 15 amino acids long. Germline assignment: CDR1 MNHEY and CDR2 SVGEGT. Trimming at V came to 2 bases and at J to 7 bases, leaving 5 bases not matched to a gene. This CDR3 is CASSYDDRGPQPQHF. DNA of the CDR3: TGTGCCAGCAGTTACGACGACAGGGGGCCACAGCCCCAGCATTTT.

Concerning this clone: One junction end disagrees with the germline gene, perhaps due to a read error. The chain recombines TRBV24-1 with TRBJ1-1, with 9 nucleotides matching TRBD1. Looked up from germline, CDR1 is KGHDR and CDR2 is SFDVKD. This CDR3 is 15 amino acids long. The CDR3 sequence is CATSGAGQGNSEAFF. Written as DNA, the CDR3 is TGTGCCACCAGTGGGGCCGGACAGGGGAACTCTGAAGCTTTCTTT.

This chain joins TRBV9 and TRBJ2-5; TRBD2 is a possible D gene (7 bases). Germline CDR1 reads SGDLS; CDR2 reads YYNGEE. The CDR3 is 15 residues long. Trimming left V 2 bases short and J 3 bases short, with 14 bases between. The CDR3 DNA follows: TGTGCCAGCAGCGTGGGGGGGCCTCTCAAAGAGACCCAGTACTTC. Encoded protein: CASSVGGPLKETQYF.

This chain's CDR3 is CASSYRVGGYGYTF. CDR3 bases: TGTGCCAGTAGTTACAGGGTAGGAGGCTATGGCTACACCTTC. The chain combines TRBV19 with TRBJ1-2; weak D call: TRBD1 (6 bases). The CDR3 spans 14 residues. Trimming took 5 bases from V and 4 from J, leaving 14 bases between them. Germline V gene data show CDR1 as LNHDA and CDR2 as SQIVND (reference sequence). Variable domain in full (rest from reference TRBV19 and TRBJ1-2): DGGITQSPKYLFRKEGQNVTLSCEQNLNHDAMYWYRQDPGQGLRLIYYSQIVNDFQKGDIAEGYSVSREKKESFPLTVTSAQKNPTAFYLCASSYRVGGYGYTFGSGTRLTVV.

This chain uses TRBV5-3 with TRBJ2-3, with 7 nucleotides matching TRBD2. TRBV5-3 is an ORF, and what it does is uncertain. CDR3 length equals 19 residues. V was pared by 0 bases and J by 8 bases, with 21 bases of the junction left unmatched. Here the CDR3 DNA reads TGTGCCAGAAGCTTGGAGCAGTTCAAACGGGAGGTCCAGCCGGGTACGCAGTATTTT. It codes for CARSLEQFKREVQPGTQYF.

This rearrangement joins TRBV2 to TRBJ2-7; 10 nucleotides align to TRBD2. V shed 1 base, J shed 2 bases, and the junction held 2 bases outside the gene matches. The CDR3 contains 15 residues. Germline loops: CDR1 SNHLY, CDR2 FYNNEI. CDR3 residues: CASSEVAGGPYEQYF. The CDR3 nucleotides are TGTGCCAGCAGTGAAGTAGCGGGGGGACCCTACGAGCAGTACTTC.

CDR3 region: CSVEDGLLVGEQYF. The CDR3 coding sequence is TGCAGCGTTGAAGATGGACTCCTAGTTGGCGAGCAGTACTTC. V usage is TRBV29-1 and J usage is TRBJ2-7; maybe TRBD2 (5 bases). In germline, CDR1 is SQVTM, CDR2 ANQGSEA. The CDR3 spans 14 residues. V lost 0 bases, J lost 6 bases, and 15 bases lay in between.

The J gene is TRBJ2-5, the V gene TRBV27, with D perhaps TRBD1 (5 bases). The CDR3 extends over 13 amino acids. V was trimmed by 4 bases and J by 5 bases, leaving 11 bases between them. Germline lookup yields CDR1 MNHEY and CDR2 SMNVEV (reference sequence). The CDR3 loop is CASSSGLGETQYF. CDR3 bases: TGTGCCAGCAGTTCAGGGTTGGGGGAGACCCAGTACTTC.

The J gene is TRBJ1-2, the V gene TRBV4-1, with D perhaps TRBD1 (5 bases). The CDR3 consists of 14 residues. The V gene's germline CDR1 is MGHRA and CDR2 YSYEKL. Between the trimmed V and J ends, which lost 0 bases and 4 bases, there was a span of 9 bases. The CDR3: CASSQDRQLYGYTF. As DNA, the CDR3 is TGCGCCAGCAGCCAAGATAGACAGCTCTATGGCTACACCTTC.

The V gene is TRBV15, the J gene TRBJ2-1; D gene ambiguous. Germline lookup yields CDR1 LNHNV and CDR2 YYDKDF (reference sequence). V lost 0 bases to trimming and J lost 8 bases, with 11 bases between them. CDR3 length: 14 residues. This CDR3 is CATSRDRQADEQFF. CDR3 sequence (DNA): TGTGCCACCAGCAGAGACCGCCAGGCCGATGAGCAGTTCTTC.

The V and J genes are TRBV15 and TRBJ2-1, with 11 bases that match TRBD2. J gave up 7 bases and V 3 bases, and 8 bases lay outside the gene matches. Germline-derived CDR1 and CDR2 are LNHNV and YYDKDF (reference sequence). This CDR3 contains 16 residues. CDR3 sequence reads: CATSSVNSGGANEQFF. The CDR3 DNA reads TGTGCCACCAGCAGTGTGAATAGCGGGGGGGCAAATGAGCAGTTCTTC.